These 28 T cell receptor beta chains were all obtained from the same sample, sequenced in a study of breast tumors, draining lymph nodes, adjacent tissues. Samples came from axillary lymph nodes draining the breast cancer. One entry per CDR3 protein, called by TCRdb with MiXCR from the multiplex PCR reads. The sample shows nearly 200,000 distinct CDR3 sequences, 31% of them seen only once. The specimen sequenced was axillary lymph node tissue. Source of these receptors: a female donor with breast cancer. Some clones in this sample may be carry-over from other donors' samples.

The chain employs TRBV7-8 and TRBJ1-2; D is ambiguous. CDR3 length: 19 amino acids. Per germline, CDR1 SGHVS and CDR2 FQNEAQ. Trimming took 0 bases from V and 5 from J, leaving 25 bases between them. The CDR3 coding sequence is TGTGCCAGCAGCTTAGCGGGAGGAAACACAGATACGCAGTATTATGGCTACACCTTC. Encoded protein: CASSLAGGNTDTQYYGYTF.

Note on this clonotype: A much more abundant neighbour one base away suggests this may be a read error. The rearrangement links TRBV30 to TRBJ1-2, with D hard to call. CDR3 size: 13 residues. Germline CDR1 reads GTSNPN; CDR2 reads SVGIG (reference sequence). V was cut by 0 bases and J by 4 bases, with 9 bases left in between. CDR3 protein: CAWSVIGPYGYTF. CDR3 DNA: TGTGCCTGGAGTGTAATAGGGCCCTATGGCTACACCTTC. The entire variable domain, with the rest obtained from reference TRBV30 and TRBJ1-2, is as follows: SQTIHQWPATLVQPVGSPLSLECTVEGTSNPNLYWYRQAAGRGLQLLFYSVGIGQISSEVPQNLSASRPQDRQFILSSKKLLLSDSGFYLCAWSVIGPYGYTFGSGTRLTVV.

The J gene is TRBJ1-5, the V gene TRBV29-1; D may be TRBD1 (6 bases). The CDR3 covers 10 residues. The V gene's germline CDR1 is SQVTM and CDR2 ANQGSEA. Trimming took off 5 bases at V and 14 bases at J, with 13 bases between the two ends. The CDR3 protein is CSVRGAYEHF. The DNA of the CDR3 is TGCAGCGTTCGGGGGGCCTACGAGCATTTT.

CDR3 sequence: CASSLGESGRGRTGELFF. In DNA form, the CDR3 reads TGTGCCAGCAGTTTAGGGGAAAGCGGGAGAGGTCGGACCGGGGAGCTGTTTTTT. The chain uses TRBV27 and TRBJ2-2, with 8 bases lining up with TRBD2. The V segment lost 2 bases and the J segment 5 bases; nucleotides outside the gene matches: 13. The CDR3 has 18 residues. From germline, CDR1 is MNHEY and CDR2 SMNVEV (reference sequence).

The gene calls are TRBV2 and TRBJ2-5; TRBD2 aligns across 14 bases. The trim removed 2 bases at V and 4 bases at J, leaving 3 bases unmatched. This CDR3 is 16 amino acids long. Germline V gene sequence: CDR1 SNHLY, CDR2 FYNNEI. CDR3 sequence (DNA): TGTGCCAGCAGTGAATTAGGGACTAGCGGGGGAGAGACCCAGTACTTC. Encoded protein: CASSELGTSGGETQYF.

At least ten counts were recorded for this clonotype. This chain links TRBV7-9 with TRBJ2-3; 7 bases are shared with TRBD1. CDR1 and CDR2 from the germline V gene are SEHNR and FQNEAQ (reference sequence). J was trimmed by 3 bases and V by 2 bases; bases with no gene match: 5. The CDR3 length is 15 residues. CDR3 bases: TGTGCCAGCAGCTTACAAGGGGGCGGGACAGATACGCAGTATTTT. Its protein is CASSLQGGGTDTQYF.

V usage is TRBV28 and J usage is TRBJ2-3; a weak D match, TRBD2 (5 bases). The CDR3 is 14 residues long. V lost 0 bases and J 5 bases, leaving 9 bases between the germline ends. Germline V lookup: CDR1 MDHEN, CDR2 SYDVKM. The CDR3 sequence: CASSLWGRGDTQYF. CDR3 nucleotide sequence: TGTGCCAGCAGTTTATGGGGGAGAGGAGATACGCAGTATTTT. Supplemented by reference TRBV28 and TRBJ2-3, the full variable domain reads DVKVTQSSRYLVKRTGEKVFLECVQDMDHENMFWYRQDPGLGLRLIYFSYDVKMKEKGDIPEGYSVSREKKERFSLILESASTNQTSMYLCASSLWGRGDTQYFGPGTRLTVL.

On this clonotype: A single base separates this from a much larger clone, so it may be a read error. Here the CDR3 reads CGASLAHEQFF. DNA for the CDR3: TGCGGTGCCAGTCTAGCCCATGAGCAGTTCTTC. This chain uses TRBV20-1 with TRBJ2-1; possibly TRBD2 for D (5 bases). The CDR3 has 11 amino acids. Germline-derived CDR1 and CDR2 are DFQATT and SNEGSKA (reference sequence).

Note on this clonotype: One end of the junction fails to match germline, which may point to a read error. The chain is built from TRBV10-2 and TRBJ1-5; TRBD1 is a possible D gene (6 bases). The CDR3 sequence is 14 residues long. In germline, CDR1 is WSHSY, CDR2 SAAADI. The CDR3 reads CASSEEERGKPRHF. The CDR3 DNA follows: TGCGCCAGCAGTGAGGAGGAAAGGGGGAAGCCCCGGCATTTT.

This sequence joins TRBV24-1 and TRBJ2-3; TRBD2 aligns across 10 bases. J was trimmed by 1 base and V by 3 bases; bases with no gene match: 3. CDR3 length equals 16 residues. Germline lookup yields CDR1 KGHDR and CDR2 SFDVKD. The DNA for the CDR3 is TGTGCCACCAGTGATCCCAGCGGGAGGGGCACAGATACGCAGTATTTT. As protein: CATSDPSGRGTDTQYF.

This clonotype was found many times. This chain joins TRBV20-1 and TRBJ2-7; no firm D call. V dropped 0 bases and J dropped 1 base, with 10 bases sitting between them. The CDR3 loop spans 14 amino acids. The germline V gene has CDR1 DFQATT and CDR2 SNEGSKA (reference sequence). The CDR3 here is CSARDHGRSYEQYF. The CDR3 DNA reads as TGCAGTGCTAGAGATCATGGCAGGTCCTACGAGCAGTACTTC.

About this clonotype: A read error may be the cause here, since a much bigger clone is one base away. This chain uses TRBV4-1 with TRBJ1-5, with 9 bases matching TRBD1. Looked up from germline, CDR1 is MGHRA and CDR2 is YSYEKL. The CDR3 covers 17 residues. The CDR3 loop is CAGSHRQGVKGNQPQHF. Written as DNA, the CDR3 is TGCGCCGGCAGCCACCGACAGGGGGTCAAGGGCAATCAGCCCCAGCATTTT.

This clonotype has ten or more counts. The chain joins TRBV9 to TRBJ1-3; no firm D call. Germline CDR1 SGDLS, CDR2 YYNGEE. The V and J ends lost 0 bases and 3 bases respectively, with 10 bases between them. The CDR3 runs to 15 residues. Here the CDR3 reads CASSVGAGIGNTIYF. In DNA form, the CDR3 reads TGTGCCAGCAGCGTAGGTGCAGGTATTGGAAACACCATATATTTT.

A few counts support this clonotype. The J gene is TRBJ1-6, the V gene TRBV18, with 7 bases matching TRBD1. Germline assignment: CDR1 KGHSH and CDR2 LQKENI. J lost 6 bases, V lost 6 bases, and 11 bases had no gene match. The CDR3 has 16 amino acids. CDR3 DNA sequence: TGTGCCAGCTCTCTCGGCCGACAGGGCCGTAATTCACCCCTCCACTTT. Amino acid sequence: CASSLGRQGRNSPLHF.

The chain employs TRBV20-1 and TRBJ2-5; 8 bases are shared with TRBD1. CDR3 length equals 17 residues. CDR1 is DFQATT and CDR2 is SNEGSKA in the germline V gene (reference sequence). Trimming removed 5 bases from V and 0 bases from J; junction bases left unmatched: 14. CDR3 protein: CSADRGSGTSYQETQYF. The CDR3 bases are TGCAGTGCTGACAGGGGAAGCGGAACCTCGTACCAAGAGACCCAGTACTTC.

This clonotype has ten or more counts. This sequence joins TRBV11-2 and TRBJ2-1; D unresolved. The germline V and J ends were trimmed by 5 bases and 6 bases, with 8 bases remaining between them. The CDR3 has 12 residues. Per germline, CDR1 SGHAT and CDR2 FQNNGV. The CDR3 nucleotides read TGTGCCAGCAGCAAAACCCCCAATGAGCAGTTCTTC. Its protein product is CASSKTPNEQFF.

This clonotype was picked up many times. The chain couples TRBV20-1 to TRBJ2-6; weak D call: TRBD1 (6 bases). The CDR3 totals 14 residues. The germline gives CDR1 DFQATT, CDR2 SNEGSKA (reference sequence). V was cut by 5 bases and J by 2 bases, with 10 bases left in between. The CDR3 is CSASDRTGANVLTF. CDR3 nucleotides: TGCAGTGCTTCAGACAGGACTGGGGCCAACGTCCTGACTTTC.

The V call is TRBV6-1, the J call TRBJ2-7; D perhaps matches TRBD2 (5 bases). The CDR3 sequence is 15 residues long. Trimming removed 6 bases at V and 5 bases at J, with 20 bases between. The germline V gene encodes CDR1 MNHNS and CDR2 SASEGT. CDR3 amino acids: CASSGVRRWMDEQYF. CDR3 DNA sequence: TGTGCCAGCAGCGGGGTCAGGAGGTGGATGGACGAGCAGTACTTC.

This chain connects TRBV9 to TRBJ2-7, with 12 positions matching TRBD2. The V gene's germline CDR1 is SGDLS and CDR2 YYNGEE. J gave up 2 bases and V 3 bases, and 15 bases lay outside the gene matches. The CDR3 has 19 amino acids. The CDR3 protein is CASSDGIRLAGEGTYEQYF. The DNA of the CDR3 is TGTGCCAGCAGCGATGGTATAAGACTAGCGGGGGAAGGGACCTACGAGCAGTACTTC.

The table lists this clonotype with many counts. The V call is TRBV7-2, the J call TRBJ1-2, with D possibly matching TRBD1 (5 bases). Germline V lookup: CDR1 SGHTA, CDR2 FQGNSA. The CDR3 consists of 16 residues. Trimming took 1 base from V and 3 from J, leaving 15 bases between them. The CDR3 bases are TGTGCCAGCAGCTTAGTTGGGGGACTGTGGGACTATGGCTACACCTTC. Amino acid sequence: CASSLVGGLWDYGYTF.

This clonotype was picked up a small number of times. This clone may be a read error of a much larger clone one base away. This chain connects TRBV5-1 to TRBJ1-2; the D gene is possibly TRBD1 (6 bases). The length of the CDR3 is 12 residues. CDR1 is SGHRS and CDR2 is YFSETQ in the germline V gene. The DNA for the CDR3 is TGTGCCACTCAGGGGCCGAACTATGGCTACCCCTTC. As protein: CATQGPNYGYPF.

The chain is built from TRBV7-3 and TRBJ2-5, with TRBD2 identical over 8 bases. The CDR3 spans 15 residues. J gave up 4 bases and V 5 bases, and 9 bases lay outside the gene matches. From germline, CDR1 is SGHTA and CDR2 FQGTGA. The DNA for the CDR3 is TGTGCCAGCAGCCCCCGGGGGGGCGAGGGAGAGACCCAGTACTTC. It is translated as CASSPRGGEGETQYF.

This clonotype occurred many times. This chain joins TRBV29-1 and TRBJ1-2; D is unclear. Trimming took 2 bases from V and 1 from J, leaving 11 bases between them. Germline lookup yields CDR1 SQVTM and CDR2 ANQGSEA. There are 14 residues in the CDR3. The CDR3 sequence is CSVEKAGINYGYTF. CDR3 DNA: TGCAGCGTTGAAAAAGCCGGCATTAACTATGGCTACACCTTC.

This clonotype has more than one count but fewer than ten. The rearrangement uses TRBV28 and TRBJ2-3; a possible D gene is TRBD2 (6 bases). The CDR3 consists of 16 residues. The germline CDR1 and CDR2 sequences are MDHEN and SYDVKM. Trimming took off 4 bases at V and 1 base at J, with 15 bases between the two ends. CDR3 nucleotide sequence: TGTGCCAGCAGTTCCCCCCTGGGCGGGGGCACAGATACGCAGTATTTT. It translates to CASSSPLGGGTDTQYF.

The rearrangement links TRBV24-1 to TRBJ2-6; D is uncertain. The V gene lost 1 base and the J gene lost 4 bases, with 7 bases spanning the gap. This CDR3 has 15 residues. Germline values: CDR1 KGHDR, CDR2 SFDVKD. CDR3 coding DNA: TGTGCCACCAGTGATTTCGGAGCGGGGGCCAACGTCCTGACTTTC. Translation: CATSDFGAGANVLTF.

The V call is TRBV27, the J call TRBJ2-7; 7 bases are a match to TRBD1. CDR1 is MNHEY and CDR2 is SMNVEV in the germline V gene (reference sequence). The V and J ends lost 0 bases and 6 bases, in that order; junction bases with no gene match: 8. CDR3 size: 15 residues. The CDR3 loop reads CASSLSPTGWREQYF. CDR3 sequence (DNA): TGTGCCAGCAGTTTATCCCCGACAGGGTGGCGCGAGCAGTACTTC.

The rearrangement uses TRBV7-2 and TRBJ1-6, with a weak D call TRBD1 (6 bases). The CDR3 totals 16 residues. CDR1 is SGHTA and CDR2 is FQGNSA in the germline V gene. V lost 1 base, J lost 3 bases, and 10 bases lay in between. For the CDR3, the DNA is TGTGCCAGCAGCTTAGTCGTCAGGGGCTATAATTCACCCCTCCACTTT. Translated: CASSLVVRGYNSPLHF.

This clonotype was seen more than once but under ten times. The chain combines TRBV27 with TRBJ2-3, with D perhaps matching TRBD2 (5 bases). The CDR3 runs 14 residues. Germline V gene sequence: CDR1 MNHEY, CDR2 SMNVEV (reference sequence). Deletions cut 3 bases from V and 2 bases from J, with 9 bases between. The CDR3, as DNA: TGTGCCAGCAGTTTTCGGGAAAACACAGATACGCAGTATTTT. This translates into CASSFRENTDTQYF.